This TCR beta chain stems from a study of T cell clones after liver transplantation. Across the study: TCRbeta sequencing after a pre-transplant mixed lymphocyte reaction identified graft-donor-reactive clones, later tracked in post-transplant blood.

The CDR3 extends over 15 amino acids. J gave up 3 bases and V 6 bases, and 4 bases lay outside the gene matches. The germline V gene has CDR1 MNHNS and CDR2 SASEGT. Assay: immunoSEQ multiplex PCR; the TCRdb copy retains only in-frame clones and omits some. The data show about 33,000 clones, around 94% seen once. Points on this clone: What it recognizes is unknown.

The study, taken as a whole, reports: Migration into the graft, not deletion, may explain lost graft donor-reactive T cells.

This rearrangement joins TRBV6-1 to TRBJ2-6, with 8 bases identical to TRBD1. This clonotype originated in a human patient who received a liver transplant. Some T cells may be supplied by the graft donor. Sequenced here: CD8+ T cells from blood, sampled 12 months after liver transplant. CDR3 in DNA: TGTGCCAGCAGAACAGGGGGTCTTGGGGCCAACGTCCTGACTTTC. Amino acids: CASRTGGLGANVLTF.